The clone carrying this T cell receptor (beta chain) was seen more than once but under ten times. Its antigen is not identified. The data were taken from a study of vaccination and CD4 T cells after COVID-19. The overall study: Four females and six males made up the convalescents, with two Hispanic. Notes on the study in general: From a median of about 21 to 40, SARS-CoV-2-reactive clonotypes increased, though not significantly.

The length of the CDR3 is 15 residues. V gave up 4 bases and J gave up 2 bases, with 14 bases separating them. Germline assignment: CDR1 MNHEY and CDR2 SVGEGT. Treatment given: roughly 11-day PBMC culture with coronavirus spike peptide pools or control peptides (ViraFEST assay). Cultures of PBMCs, approximately 2 million per well, were set up with roughly 11 IU/ml IL-2 and around 9.8 ug/ml peptide pools. Cultured CD4+ T-cell DNA underwent Oncomine TCR Beta short-read sequencing. TCRdb re-called the PCR reads with MiXCR, one entry per CDR3 protein. The sample holds around 26,000 distinct CDR3 sequences, around 62% seen once.

This TCR came from a human donor who had recovered from COVID-19. V and J are TRBV6-2 or TRBV6-3 and TRBJ1-2; D is ambiguous. Material: CD4+ T cells from blood, cultured in vitro. The CDR3 region is CASSWAGTANYGYTF. CDR3 bases: TGTGCCAGCAGTTGGGCGGGAACAGCGAACTATGGCTACACCTTC.